These 9 T cell receptor beta chains were sequenced from one sample in a study of blood T cell repertoires in COVID-19. Data came from immunoSEQ multiplex PCR; TCRdb stores just in-frame clones and leaves some out. Found here are 410,000 or so clones, about 89% of them singletons; the top ten hold under 2%. Sequences were obtained from peripheral blood. These TCRs come from a woman between 35 and 50 years old with COVID-19, enrolled during active disease.

The V call is TRBV4-2, the J call TRBJ2-3; D ambiguous. Germline V lookup: CDR1 LGHNA, CDR2 YNFKEQ. The V gene lost 4 bases and the J gene lost 8 bases, with 10 bases spanning the gap. CDR3 length equals 12 residues. CDR3 coding DNA: TGTGCCAGCAGCCCCGATGTCGGTACGCAGTATTTT. Protein: CASSPDVGTQYF.

The chain joins TRBV30 to TRBJ2-6, with 10 bases that match TRBD1. Germline V gene data show CDR1 as GTSNPN and CDR2 as SVGIG (reference sequence). The CDR3 consists of 16 residues. Germline trimming cut 4 bases from V and 0 bases from J; bases unmatched to any gene: 3. The CDR3 is CAWNWDRGSGANVLTF. The CDR3 coding sequence is TGTGCCTGGAACTGGGACAGGGGCTCTGGGGCCAACGTCCTGACTTTC.

V is TRBV19 and J is TRBJ1-1; 9 positions agree with TRBD1. Germline V gives CDR1 LNHDA, CDR2 SQIVND (reference sequence). The CDR3 spans 16 residues. V lost 9 bases, J lost 6 bases, and 17 bases stayed unmatched. Here the CDR3 DNA reads TGTGCCAGCTCTATTTACCTCCGGGACAGGGTCCCTGAAGCTTTCTTT. Protein: CASSIYLRDRVPEAFF.

The table lists this clone with a count of one. The J gene is TRBJ2-1, the V gene TRBV5-4, with a possible D match to TRBD2 (7 bases). The V gene lost 7 bases and the J gene lost 8 bases, with 25 bases spanning the gap. CDR1 SGHNT and CDR2 YYREEE come from the germline V gene (reference sequence). There are 16 residues in the CDR3. CDR3: CASLPGPGGNTYEQFF. In DNA form, the CDR3 reads TGTGCCAGCCTCCCTGGACCGGGGGGCAATACCTATGAGCAGTTCTTC.

The chain uses TRBV7-2 and TRBJ1-6, with a tentative D call TRBD1 (6 bases). CDR1 is SGHTA, CDR2 FQGNSA, per germline. The CDR3 runs 15 residues. Trimming pared 5 bases from V and 9 bases from J, leaving 17 bases between. CDR3 region: CASSNRQEGSSPLHF. The CDR3 DNA follows: TGTGCCAGCAGCAACCGACAGGAAGGGAGTTCACCCCTCCACTTT.

This clone was counted a few times. This chain uses TRBV6-4 with TRBJ2-1; 8 bases align to TRBD2. Germline V gene sequence: CDR1 MRHNA, CDR2 SNTAGT. Germline trimming cut 5 bases from V and 6 bases from J; bases unmatched to any gene: 9. This CDR3 contains 15 residues. Here the CDR3 DNA reads TGTGCCAGCAGTCCTAGAGCGGGGGAACCCAATGAGCAGTTCTTC. Translating it yields CASSPRAGEPNEQFF.

This chain uses TRBV30 with TRBJ1-6; 8 nucleotides align to TRBD1. The CDR3 length is 13 residues. Germline loops: CDR1 GTSNPN, CDR2 SVGIG (reference sequence). The V segment lost 8 bases and the J segment 5 bases; nucleotides outside the gene matches: 5. CDR3 DNA sequence: TGTGCCACGGGACAGGACCATAATTCACCCCTCCACTTT. It is translated as CATGQDHNSPLHF. The entire variable domain, with the rest obtained from reference TRBV30 and TRBJ1-6, is as follows: SQTIHQWPATLVQPVGSPLSLECTVEGTSNPNLYWYRQAAGRGLQLLFYSVGIGQISSEVPQNLSASRPQDRQFILSSKKLLLSDSGFYLCATGQDHNSPLHFGNGTRLTVT.

A remark on this clone: An end of the junction does not agree with germline; a read error may underlie this. This chain connects TRBV5-1 to TRBJ1-1; 10 bases align to TRBD1. The V gene's germline CDR1 is SGHRS and CDR2 YFSETQ. This CDR3 spans 15 amino acids. The CDR3 spells CASSPSSSGTGDFVF. The CDR3 DNA follows: TGCGCCAGCAGCCCAAGTTCGTCCGGGACAGGGGATTTTGTCTTT.

V is TRBV27 and J is TRBJ1-1; D might be TRBD1 (5 bases). Germline CDR1 is MNHEY and CDR2 is SMNVEV (reference sequence). Trimming removed 5 bases at V and 5 bases at J, with 18 bases between. The CDR3 has 15 amino acids. The CDR3 sequence: CASSRGRGYTTEAFF. The DNA for the CDR3 is TGTGCCAGCAGTAGGGGACGGGGGTATACGACTGAAGCTTTCTTT.